This TCR beta chain was retrieved from a study of T cells expressing NK-cell markers. The germline gives CDR1 SGHVS, CDR2 FQNEAQ. CDR3 length: 18 amino acids. TCRdb reprocessed the 5' RACE reads and reports one entry per CDR3 protein, with no DNA. The listing contains fewer than 400,000 distinct CDR3 sequences. The receptor was isolated from a man aged 18-70 years in good health. The sequencing sample was made of blood T cells: a sorted CD56 or NKG2C T cell subset, CD4+ or CD8+ T cells, or bulk PBMC T cells (not recorded which). V gene TRBV7-8 combines with J gene TRBJ2-2; there is no DNA to check the TCRdb D call of TRBD1. This CDR3 is CASTQKRSGASNTGELFF.